This T cell receptor beta chain comes out of a study of Tregs in tolerant kidney transplant recipients. Study-wide findings and caveats: Tregs expanded with activated donor B cells seemed most donor-specific.

The CDR3 is 14 residues long. Trimming removed 1 base at V and 3 bases at J, with 11 bases between. Germline V gene lookup returns CDR1 SGHRS and CDR2 YFSETQ. Worth noting for this clone: Its antigen is not known.

Sequenced by immunoSEQ multiplex PCR; TCRdb stores in-frame clones only, minus some. Of roughly 250,000 clones in the sample, approximately 84% were seen once. V gene TRBV5-1 combines with J gene TRBJ2-7; D gene uncertain. The receptor was derived from a human donor in good health. The sample was CD4+ T cells from blood. The CDR3 DNA reads as TGCGCCAGCAGCTTGCTTTGGCCAGGCTACGAGCAGTACTTC. Amino acids: CASSLLWPGYEQYF.